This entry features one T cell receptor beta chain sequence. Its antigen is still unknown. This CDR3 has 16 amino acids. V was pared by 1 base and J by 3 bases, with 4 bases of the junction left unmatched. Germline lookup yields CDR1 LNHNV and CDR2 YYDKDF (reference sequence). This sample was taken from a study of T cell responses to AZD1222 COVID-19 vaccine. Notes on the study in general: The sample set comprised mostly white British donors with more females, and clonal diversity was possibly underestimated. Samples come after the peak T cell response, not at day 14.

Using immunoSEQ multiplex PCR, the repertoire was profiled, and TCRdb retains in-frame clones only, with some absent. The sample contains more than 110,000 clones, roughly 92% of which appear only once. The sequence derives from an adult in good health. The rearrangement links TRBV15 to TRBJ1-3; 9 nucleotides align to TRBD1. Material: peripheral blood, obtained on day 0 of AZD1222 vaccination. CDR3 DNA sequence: TGTGCCACCAGCAGAGCACAGGGGGCTAGTGGAAACACCATATATTTT. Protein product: CATSRAQGASGNTIYF.